Listed below are T cell receptor beta chains from one sample, sequenced in a study of shared clonotypes between healthy human individuals. Some clones are missing from TCRdb's copy, which holds only in-frame ones; the method was immunoSEQ multiplex PCR. This table holds roughly 2,300,000 clones, roughly 90% found once. The sequencing sample was made of naive CD4+ T cells from PBMCs. The source is a man younger than 35 in good health. Some clones in this sample may be carry-over from other donors' samples. Both conserved end residues are part of each CDR3. Each record gives: J gene, V gene, CDR3 protein.

TRBJ1-1 | TRBV7-2 | CASSLWTATRDTEAFF
TRBJ1-1 | TRBV28 | CASSARLTEAFF
TRBJ1-2 | TRBV9 | CASSARGNYGYTF
TRBJ1-5 | TRBV11-3 | CASSDTGCNQPQHF
TRBJ2-7 | TRBV6-1 | CASSALSISISYEQYF
TRBJ2-1 | TRBV5-1 | CASSFRGGSYNEQFF
TRBJ1-1 | TRBV27 | CASSFIRRGLVMNTEAFF
TRBJ2-3 | TRBV28 | CASRSGTLPDTQYF
TRBJ1-4 | TRBV5-1 | CASSLSRGDEKLFF
TRBJ1-1 | TRBV7-2 | CASSSQGATNTEAFF
TRBJ2-3 | TRBV5-1 | CASSLPERGTDTQYF
TRBJ2-1 | TRBV9 | CASSDSYNEQFF
TRBJ1-1 | TRBV28 | CASSGYLEAFF
TRBJ1-1 | TRBV29-1 | CSVARVMNTEAFF
TRBJ2-2 | TRBV7-3 | CASSLYWGRELFF
TRBJ1-2 | TRBV28 | CASSLIQGMDGYTF
TRBJ1-3 | TRBV28 | CASTGGSGNTIYF
TRBJ2-1 | TRBV2 | CASRHNGLAEKQFF
TRBJ2-1 | TRBV7-2 | CASSPTRNEQFF
TRBJ2-1 | TRBV27 | CASSLGLAGVIEQFF
TRBJ2-1 | TRBV5-1 | CASRIELAYNEQFF
TRBJ2-6 | TRBV9 | CASSERIQGWIRGANVLTF
TRBJ1-2 | TRBV28 | CASSSGAGVGYYGYTF
TRBJ1-2 | TRBV25-1 | CASSEHGTASHNYGYTF
TRBJ2-5 | TRBV9 | CASSVRGNQETQYF